This T cell receptor beta chain was identified during a study of cytomegalovirus exposure and HLA in healthy donors. Turning to the study itself: In terms of ancestry, the Caucasian-associated cluster contained roughly 81% of the 350 to 450 genotyped donors.

Worth noting for this clone: The antigen remains undetermined.

PCR used 60 Vbeta primers and 13 Jbeta primers. Here immunoSEQ multiplex PCR was the method, and the copy in TCRdb shows in-frame clones only, minus some. This table holds around 150,000 clones, approximately 79% found once. The CDR3 covers 14 residues. CDR1 is KGHSH and CDR2 is LQKENI in the germline V gene. V was cut by 6 bases and J by 0 bases, with 11 bases left in between. As for the donors, each was a healthy bone marrow donor. Broader study findings: It was reportedly the case that the classifier diagnosed cytomegalovirus status with high specificity and sensitivity. CMV serostatus alone was available as immune exposure information.

The sequencing input was PBMCs. This TCR came from a man in his forties in good health and CMV-seronegative. This chain connects TRBV18 to TRBJ1-1; D uncertain. The CDR3 sequence is CASSAGNMNTEAFF. DNA for the CDR3: TGTGCCAGCTCGGCAGGCAATATGAACACTGAAGCTTTCTTT. Using reference TRBV18 and TRBJ1-1 for the parts outside the CDR3, the full variable domain is NAGVMQNPRHLVRRRGQEARLRCSPMKGHSHVYWYRQLPEEGLKFMVYLQKENIIDESGMPKERFSAEFPKEGPSILRIQQVVRGDSAAYFCASSAGNMNTEAFFGQGTRLTVV.